This T cell receptor (beta chain) was documented in a study of T cells after yellow fever vaccination. From germline, CDR1 is SGHRS and CDR2 YFSETQ. The CDR3 runs 14 residues. The V gene lost 4 bases and the J gene lost 4 bases, with 14 bases spanning the gap. This clonotype was seen only a few times. It was through 5'RACE template switching that TCR cDNA was made, with a universal primer site and UMIs added. A single record per CDR3 protein comes from TCRdb applying MiXCR to the 5' RACE reads. The table includes over 250,000 distinct CDR3 sequences, about 5.2% detected once. This sequence originates from a man younger than 30 who received the YFV17D yellow fever vaccine. The chain uses TRBV5-1 and TRBJ2-5, with a tentative D call TRBD1 (6 bases). Sequencing was performed on CD4+ T cells sorted from PBMCs, taken on the day of the yellow fever booster vaccination. The CDR3 here is CASSPIWGRETQYF. CDR3 DNA: TGCGCCAGCAGCCCAATTTGGGGGCGAGAGACCCAGTACTTC.